One sample yielded the 9 T cell receptor beta chains listed below, sequenced in a study of response to subunit inactivated influenza vaccine. TCRdb reprocessed the RT-PCR reads via MiXCR and lists one record per CDR3 protein. Of about 540,000 distinct CDR3 sequences listed, approximately 20% are singletons. These data are also associated with another study on T cells expressing NK-cell markers. That investigation notes: The cDNA for TCR beta came from 5'RACE template switching with UMIs.

Material: CD4+ T cells sorted from PBMCs, obtained about 11 days after vaccination. The origin of the receptors is a man between 45 and 60 years old who received an inactivated influenza vaccine.

This chain uses TRBV4-3 with TRBJ2-1; TRBD2 matches at 10 bases. The CDR3 has 17 amino acids. Germline loops: CDR1 LGHNA, CDR2 YSLEER. J was trimmed by 0 bases and V by 5 bases; bases with no gene match: 7. DNA for the CDR3: TGCGCCAGCAGCTACCAAGCGGGGGGGAGCTCCTACAATGAGCAGTTCTTC. This sequence encodes CASSYQAGGSSYNEQFF.

This rearrangement joins TRBV7-9 to TRBJ2-7, with TRBD1 matching 9 bases. V lost 4 bases to trimming and J lost 2 bases; unmatched junction nucleotides: 3. CDR3 length: 14 amino acids. Looked up from germline, CDR1 is SEHNR and CDR2 is FQNEAQ (reference sequence). The CDR3 loop is CASSWWDRAYEQYF. The CDR3 DNA follows: TGTGCCAGCAGCTGGTGGGACAGGGCCTACGAGCAGTACTTC.

This clonotype has only a few counts. This sequence joins TRBV20-1 and TRBJ2-7; 11 bases line up with TRBD2. This CDR3 comprises 13 residues. Looked up from germline, CDR1 is DFQATT and CDR2 is SNEGSKA (reference sequence). Germline trimming cut 6 bases from V and 3 bases from J; bases unmatched to any gene: 4. The CDR3 loop reads CSAGTSGNYEQYF. The CDR3 nucleotides read TGCAGTGCGGGGACTAGCGGTAACTACGAGCAGTACTTC.

This clonotype was found a few times. The chain carries TRBV5-1 and TRBJ2-7; a possible D gene is TRBD2 (6 bases). Looked up from germline, CDR1 is SGHRS and CDR2 is YFSETQ. The CDR3 runs to 16 residues. V was shortened by 0 bases and J by 2 bases, with 15 bases between the two germline ends. Here the CDR3 reads CASSLASGRLAYEQYF. CDR3 DNA: TGCGCCAGCAGCTTGGCCTCTGGGCGACTAGCCTACGAGCAGTACTTC.

This clonotype was recorded a few times. The V gene is TRBV29-1, the J gene TRBJ2-7; D may be TRBD2 (5 bases). The germline gives CDR1 SQVTM, CDR2 ANQGSEA. This CDR3 is built from 13 residues. V was pared by 4 bases and J by 2 bases, with 12 bases between. CDR3 sequence (DNA): TGCAGCGTTGCAGGTGTACTAGCCTACGAGCAGTACTTC. Amino acids: CSVAGVLAYEQYF.

This clonotype was observed a single time. The gene calls are TRBV2 and TRBJ2-7, with 8 bases matching TRBD1. There are 14 residues in the CDR3. The germline V gene has CDR1 SNHLY and CDR2 FYNNEI. V trimming: 6 bases; J trimming: 1 base; junction bases outside the gene matches: 5. The CDR3 loop is CASRNRGSSYEQYF. CDR3 bases: TGTGCCAGCAGAAACAGGGGGTCGTCCTACGAGCAGTACTTC.

V usage is TRBV11-2 and J usage is TRBJ2-7; D may be TRBD1 or TRBD2 (5 bases each). CDR1 is SGHAT, CDR2 FQNNGV, per germline. The V gene lost 5 bases and the J gene lost 6 bases, with 11 bases spanning the gap. There are 12 residues in the CDR3. CDR3 loop: CASSVLGVEQYF. The CDR3 nucleotides read TGTGCCAGCAGCGTCCTGGGGGTCGAGCAGTACTTC.

The chain is built from TRBV12-3 or TRBV12-4 and TRBJ1-5, with D perhaps matching TRBD1 (6 bases). Trimming left V 7 bases short and J 6 bases short, with 19 bases between. The CDR3 is 15 amino acids. CDR3 bases: TGTGCCAGCAACCTGGAGGGGGGAATCGCTCAGCCCCAGCATTTT. Residues: CASNLEGGIAQPQHF.

The J gene is TRBJ2-1, the V gene TRBV5-1; D uncertain. The germline V gene encodes CDR1 SGHRS and CDR2 YFSETQ. CDR3 length equals 15 residues. Trimming cost V 0 bases and J 0 bases, with 7 bases left between them. CDR3 in amino acids: CASSLVASSYNEQFF. CDR3 nucleotides: TGCGCCAGCAGCTTGGTCGCGAGCTCCTACAATGAGCAGTTCTTC.